One sample yielded the 32 T cell receptor beta chains listed below, sequenced in a study of T-cell memory formation after mild COVID-19. TCRdb passed the 5' RACE reads through MiXCR, listing each CDR3 protein once. The profile shows 350,000 to 450,000 distinct CDR3 sequences, approximately 24% of them singletons. Source material: PBMCs or a T cell subset sorted from them (not recorded which). These receptors originate from an adult woman who had mild COVID-19 (a few samples of this study predate the infection). Cell type and time point are not known.

This rearrangement joins TRBV3-1 to TRBJ2-2; D unclear. V shed 6 bases and J shed 0 bases, with 8 bases lying between them. The germline gives CDR1 LGHDT, CDR2 YNNKEL (reference sequence). This CDR3 comprises 14 residues. CDR3 bases: TGTGCCAGCAGTCAATCCACGAACACCGGGGAGCTGTTTTTT. Translating gives CASSQSTNTGELFF.

The chain employs TRBV7-9 and TRBJ2-4; possibly TRBD2 for D (5 bases). Trimming removed 4 bases at V and 8 bases at J, with 18 bases between. Looked up from germline, CDR1 is SEHNR and CDR2 is FQNEAQ (reference sequence). The CDR3 consists of 15 residues. CDR3 DNA sequence: TGTGCCAGCAGCTCACTCCTATATGGGCGGGACATTCAGTACTTC. Protein product: CASSSLLYGRDIQYF.

Comment on this clonotype: The CDR3 does not close with the conserved phenylalanine or tryptophan, likely indicating a read error. It is unclear where the CDR3 begins or ends on the DNA, so no DNA is shown, and the CDR3 is as TCRdb lists it. V and J are TRBV11-2 and TRBJ2-1; TRBD2 is taken as the D call from the table, unchecked against the DNA. In germline, CDR1 is SGHAT, CDR2 FQNNGV. The CDR3 is made up of 11 amino acids, end residues included. The CDR3 sequence: CASSLGVASSI.

This clonotype has more than one count but fewer than ten. The chain couples TRBV7-9 to TRBJ2-5; 7 bases are a match to TRBD2. CDR3 length: 18 amino acids. The V segment lost 5 bases and the J segment 4 bases; nucleotides outside the gene matches: 19. Per germline, CDR1 SEHNR and CDR2 FQNEAQ (reference sequence). The CDR3: CASSPPRLRLAIPETQYF. CDR3 DNA sequence: TGTGCCAGCAGCCCACCACGTCTGAGACTAGCCATACCAGAGACCCAGTACTTC.

The table lists this clonotype with a few counts. The genes are TRBV9 and TRBJ2-1; 11 bases fit TRBD2. This CDR3 contains 18 residues. Germline V gene sequence: CDR1 SGDLS, CDR2 YYNGEE. V was pared by 3 bases and J by 3 bases, with 11 bases of the junction left unmatched. The chain's CDR3 is CASSEGNPSGGNYNEQFF. The CDR3 nucleotides are TGTGCCAGCAGCGAGGGGAATCCTAGCGGGGGGAACTACAATGAGCAGTTCTTC.

This clonotype was detected only a few times. The rearrangement joins TRBV3-1 to TRBJ1-1; D is unresolved. Germline CDR1 LGHDT, CDR2 YNNKEL (reference sequence). CDR3 length: 11 residues. The V and J ends lost 1 base and 4 bases respectively, with 1 base between them. The CDR3 nucleotides are TGTGCCAGCAGCCAAGTCACTGAAGCTTTCTTT. Amino acids: CASSQVTEAFF.

This clonotype was detected only a few times. The rearrangement joins TRBV11-2 to TRBJ2-3; D gene uncertain. Trimming pared 8 bases from V and 1 base from J, leaving 10 bases between. This CDR3 is 13 amino acids long. CDR1 is SGHAT and CDR2 is FQNNGV in the germline V gene. The CDR3 nucleotides are TGTGCCAGCGCGGCGGCGGGCACAGATACGCAGTATTTT. Translated: CASAAAGTDTQYF.

The V call is TRBV6-2 or TRBV6-3, the J call TRBJ2-7; TRBD2 aligns across 9 bases. The V segment lost 4 bases and the J segment 6 bases; nucleotides outside the gene matches: 1. This CDR3 is 12 amino acids long. CDR1 and CDR2 from the germline V gene are MNHEY and SVGEGT. The CDR3, as DNA: TGTGCCAGCAGTTTAGCGGGAGTCGAGCAGTACTTC. Translating gives CASSLAGVEQYF.

This clonotype was seen only a few times. The chain uses TRBV7-9 and TRBJ2-3; 10 bases match TRBD1. The CDR3 loop spans 14 amino acids. The germline V gene encodes CDR1 SEHNR and CDR2 FQNEAQ (reference sequence). J gave up 4 bases and V 8 bases, and 6 bases lay outside the gene matches. CDR3: CASGRDRGPDTQYF. In DNA form, the CDR3 reads TGTGCCAGCGGCCGGGACAGGGGACCAGATACGCAGTATTTT.

This clonotype was found many times. The chain has TRBV20-1 and TRBJ2-6; D is ambiguous. V gave up 4 bases and J gave up 0 bases, with 13 bases separating them. CDR1 and CDR2 (germline): DFQATT, SNEGSKA (reference sequence). The CDR3 is 16 amino acids. In DNA form, the CDR3 reads TGCAGTGCTATATCGTTTACTCCCTCTGGGGCCAACGTCCTGACTTTC. This codes for CSAISFTPSGANVLTF.

This rearrangement joins TRBV4-1 to TRBJ1-2; 8 bases are a match to TRBD1. The CDR3 covers 19 residues. Germline V CDR1 and CDR2: MGHRA, YSYEKL. V lost 2 bases, J lost 5 bases, and 19 bases stayed unmatched. CDR3: CASSQFFLPPDREGYGYTF. The DNA for the CDR3 is TGCGCCAGCAGCCAATTTTTCCTCCCCCCGGACAGGGAGGGATATGGCTACACCTTC.

There are a few counts of this clonotype. The rearrangement uses TRBV12-3 or TRBV12-4 and TRBJ2-5; no definite D call. V gave up 4 bases and J gave up 4 bases, with 4 bases separating them. CDR3 size: 11 residues. This CDR3 reads CASSSPETQYF. The CDR3 DNA follows: TGTGCCAGCAGTTCCCCAGAGACCCAGTACTTC.

This clonotype was seen a handful of times. The CDR3 protein is CASRQAGGVAGELFF. For the CDR3, the DNA is TGCGCCAGCAGACAAGCGGGAGGGGTAGCCGGGGAGCTGTTTTTT. The chain uses TRBV5-1 and TRBJ2-2; TRBD2 aligns across 10 bases. The length of the CDR3 is 15 residues. V trimming: 5 bases; J trimming: 6 bases; junction bases outside the gene matches: 7. Germline values: CDR1 SGHRS, CDR2 YFSETQ. The full variable domain, its missing parts supplied by reference TRBV5-1 and TRBJ2-2, is KAGVTQTPRYLIKTRGQQVTLSCSPISGHRSVSWYQQTPGQGLQFLFEYFSETQRNKGNFPGRFSGRQFSNSRSEMNVSTLELGDSALYLCASRQAGGVAGELFFGEGSRLTVL.

The chain carries TRBV20-1 and TRBJ2-5; 10 bases align to TRBD2. With V trimmed by 5 bases and J by 2 bases, 5 bases remained unmatched. The CDR3 runs to 14 residues. Germline CDR1 is DFQATT and CDR2 is SNEGSKA (reference sequence). CDR3 region: CSALSLAGQETQYF. The CDR3, as DNA: TGCAGTGCTCTATCACTAGCGGGACAAGAGACCCAGTACTTC.

The chain carries TRBV7-9 and TRBJ1-1; D gene uncertain. CDR1 and CDR2 from the germline V gene are SEHNR and FQNEAQ (reference sequence). Deletions cut 1 base from V and 7 bases from J, with 7 bases between. The CDR3 loop spans 12 amino acids. CDR3 residues: CASSLVAFEAFF. The DNA for the CDR3 is TGTGCCAGCAGCTTAGTGGCCTTTGAAGCTTTCTTT.

This clonotype has more than one count but fewer than ten. The chain combines TRBV3-1 with TRBJ2-5; no definite D call. CDR3 length equals 11 residues. Germline V lookup: CDR1 LGHDT, CDR2 YNNKEL (reference sequence). V gave up 5 bases and J gave up 5 bases, with 6 bases separating them. In nucleotides, the CDR3 is TGTGCCAGCAGCATCCGGGAGACCCAGTACTTC. Translation gives CASSIRETQYF.

This clonotype was counted only a few times. The CDR3 here is CASSWALQGEAFF. Here the CDR3 DNA reads TGTGCCAGCAGTTGGGCGCTACAGGGTGAAGCTTTCTTT. The chain has TRBV6-5 and TRBJ1-1; TRBD1 might be the D (6 bases). The CDR3 sequence is 13 residues long. Trimming removed 4 bases at V and 7 bases at J, with 13 bases between. CDR1 and CDR2 from the germline V gene are MNHEY and SVGAGI.

The chain combines TRBV7-3 with TRBJ2-1; either TRBD1 or TRBD2 may supply D (5 bases each). CDR1 and CDR2 from the germline V gene are SGHTA and FQGTGA. The CDR3 has 14 residues. Trimming pared 5 bases from V and 3 bases from J, leaving 11 bases between. CDR3 nucleotide sequence: TGTGCCAGCAGCCAGGGAGATCGCTACAATGAGCAGTTCTTC. The encoded protein is CASSQGDRYNEQFF.

This chain connects TRBV5-5 to TRBJ2-1; D is perhaps TRBD1 (6 bases). Trimming stripped 1 base from V and 7 bases from J, with 15 bases between. Germline CDR1 is SGHKS and CDR2 is YYEKEE (reference sequence). CDR3 length equals 15 residues. CDR3 nucleotide sequence: TGTGCCAGCAGCTTGTATGACAGGTTTCTAAATGAGCAGTTCTTC. This encodes CASSLYDRFLNEQFF.

This clonotype was recorded a few times. The J gene is TRBJ2-3, the V gene TRBV7-9; D tentatively reads TRBD1 or TRBD2 (5 bases each). Trimming pared 5 bases from V and 2 bases from J, leaving 20 bases between. Germline CDR1 SEHNR, CDR2 FQNEAQ (reference sequence). The CDR3 is 17 amino acids. The DNA for the CDR3 is TGTGCCAGCAGCGGGCTATCCCGGGACGGAGACACAGATACGCAGTATTTT. It specifies CASSGLSRDGDTDTQYF. The full variable domain, rest sourced from reference TRBV7-9 and TRBJ2-3, is DTGVSQNPRHKITKRGQNVTFRCDPISEHNRLYWYRQTLGQGPEFLTYFQNEAQLEKSRLLSDRFSAERPKGSFSTLEIQRTEQGDSAMYLCASSGLSRDGDTDTQYFGPGTRLTVL.

This clonotype was counted between two and nine times. The chain recombines TRBV6-5 with TRBJ2-7; D may match TRBD1 or TRBD2 (5 bases each). CDR1 is MNHEY and CDR2 is SVGAGI in the germline V gene. The CDR3 extends over 13 amino acids. Between the trimmed V and J ends, which lost 5 bases and 5 bases, there was a span of 13 bases. The CDR3 reads CASSPNRGHEQYF. The CDR3 nucleotides read TGTGCCAGCAGTCCCAACCGGGGCCACGAGCAGTACTTC.

V and J are TRBV12-3 or TRBV12-4 and TRBJ1-2; D remains ambiguous. V shed 0 bases and J shed 12 bases, with 14 bases lying between them. The CDR3 length is 13 residues. CDR3 DNA: TGTGCCAGCAGTTTAGCGGTCTCGGCGGTAGACACCTTC. This translates into CASSLAVSAVDTF.

The genes are TRBV5-6 and TRBJ1-1; a weak D match, TRBD1 (5 bases). Germline loops: CDR1 SGHDT, CDR2 YYEEEE. There are 16 residues in the CDR3. V dropped 4 bases and J dropped 11 bases, with 27 bases sitting between them. The CDR3 nucleotides are TGTGCCAGCAGCCCGGAGGGGAGAGGGCACGGATGGGGGGCTTTCTTT. Residues: CASSPEGRGHGWGAFF. Full variable domain (rest looked up from reference TRBV5-6 and TRBJ1-1): DAGVTQSPTHLIKTRGQQVTLRCSPKSGHDTVSWYQQALGQGPQFIFQYYEEEERQRGNFPDRFSGHQFPNYSSELNVNALLLGDSALYLCASSPEGRGHGWGAFFGQGTRLTVV.

This clonotype was recorded at least ten times. This chain connects TRBV6-4 to TRBJ2-2; 11 positions match TRBD1. V shed 5 bases, J shed 3 bases, and the junction held 2 bases outside the gene matches. The germline V gene encodes CDR1 MRHNA and CDR2 SNTAGT. This CDR3 comprises 15 residues. The CDR3 region has the DNA TGTGCCAGCAGTCCGGGACAGGGGGACACCGGGGAGCTGTTTTTT. Protein sequence: CASSPGQGDTGELFF.

The rearrangement uses TRBV27 and TRBJ2-1; 9 bases fit TRBD2. Unmatched junction bases numbered 15, after V lost 6 bases and J lost 6 bases. The CDR3 is 17 amino acids. CDR1 and CDR2 from the germline V gene are MNHEY and SMNVEV (reference sequence). The CDR3: CASRRHAVSGSANEQFF. The CDR3 DNA reads TGTGCCAGCAGGAGACACGCCGTTAGCGGGAGTGCCAATGAGCAGTTCTTC.

This clonotype was observed a few times. The rearrangement uses TRBV4-1 and TRBJ2-7; D is ambiguous. CDR1 is MGHRA and CDR2 is YSYEKL in the germline V gene. This CDR3 contains 14 residues. Trimming stripped 1 base from V and 5 bases from J, with 12 bases between. CDR3 DNA: TGCGCCAGCAGCCAAGTACCTCCTGGGGACGAGCAGTACTTC. This encodes CASSQVPPGDEQYF.

V and J are TRBV30 and TRBJ1-1; 9 nucleotides align to TRBD1. This CDR3 region has 14 residues. Germline V lookup: CDR1 GTSNPN, CDR2 SVGIG (reference sequence). V lost 5 bases, J lost 3 bases, and 7 bases stayed unmatched. The CDR3 loop is CAWEMGQGDTEAFF. CDR3 bases: TGTGCCTGGGAAATGGGACAGGGTGACACTGAAGCTTTCTTT.

This clonotype was detected a few times. V and J are TRBV7-2 and TRBJ2-1; D unresolved. CDR3 size: 13 residues. The germline V gene has CDR1 SGHTA and CDR2 FQGNSA. With 6 bases removed from V and 3 bases from J, the gap between germline ends came to 9 bases. The CDR3 coding sequence is TGTGCCAGCAGTGGAGTAGGCTACAATGAGCAGTTCTTC. This gives the protein CASSGVGYNEQFF. Based on the CDR3 plus reference TRBV7-2 and TRBJ2-1, the full variable domain is GAGVSQSPSNKVTEKGKDVELRCDPISGHTALYWYRQSLGQGLEFLIYFQGNSAPDKSGLPSDRFSAERTGGSVSTLTIQRTQQEDSAVYLCASSGVGYNEQFFGPGTRLTVL.

Of note for this clonotype: The junction shows a germline mismatch at one end, possibly a read error. V usage is TRBV7-2 and J usage is TRBJ2-3, with TRBD2 identical over 11 bases. This CDR3 comprises 16 residues. Germline values: CDR1 SGHTA, CDR2 FQGNSA. The CDR3 DNA sequence: TGTGCCAGCAGCCTAGCGGGGGGAACAAGCACAGATACGCAGTATTTT. This gives the protein CASSLAGGTSTDTQYF.

This clonotype was observed once. The V gene is TRBV7-8, the J gene TRBJ1-5; a possible D gene is TRBD1 (6 bases). With 5 bases removed from V and 2 bases from J, the gap between germline ends came to 10 bases. The CDR3 sequence is 14 residues long. Germline V gives CDR1 SGHVS, CDR2 FQNEAQ. CDR3: CASSPNRGNQPQHF. CDR3 nucleotides: TGTGCCAGCAGCCCAAACAGGGGCAATCAGCCCCAGCATTTT.

This clonotype was seen only a few times. The chain combines TRBV19 with TRBJ1-1; D is uncertain. The CDR3 sequence is 14 residues long. V lost 2 bases and J 1 base, leaving 8 bases between the germline ends. The germline V gene encodes CDR1 LNHDA and CDR2 SQIVND (reference sequence). CDR3 in amino acids: CASSITAANTEAFF. The CDR3 DNA sequence: TGTGCCAGTAGTATAACGGCAGCGAACACTGAAGCTTTCTTT.

The chain joins TRBV5-1 to TRBJ2-7, with TRBD1 identical over 7 bases. Germline CDR1 SGHRS, CDR2 YFSETQ. The CDR3 extends over 15 amino acids. V gave up 1 base and J gave up 3 bases; unmatched junction bases: 7. The DNA for the CDR3 is TGCGCCAGCAGCTTGTTGTTACAGGGGAACTACGAGCAGTACTTC. This gives the protein CASSLLLQGNYEQYF.